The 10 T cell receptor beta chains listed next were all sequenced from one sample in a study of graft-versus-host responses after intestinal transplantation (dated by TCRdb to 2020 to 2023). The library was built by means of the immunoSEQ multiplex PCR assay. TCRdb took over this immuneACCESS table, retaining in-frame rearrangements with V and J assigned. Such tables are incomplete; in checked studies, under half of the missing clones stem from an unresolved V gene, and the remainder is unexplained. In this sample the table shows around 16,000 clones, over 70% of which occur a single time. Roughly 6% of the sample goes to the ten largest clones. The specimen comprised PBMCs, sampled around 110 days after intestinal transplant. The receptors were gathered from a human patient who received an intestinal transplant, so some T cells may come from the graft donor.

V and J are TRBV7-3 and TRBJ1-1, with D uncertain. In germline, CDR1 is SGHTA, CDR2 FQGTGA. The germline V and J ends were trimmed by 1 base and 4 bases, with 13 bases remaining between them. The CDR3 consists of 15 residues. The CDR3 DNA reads TGTGCCAGCAGCTTAAATGAGGGATTTAGCACTGAAGCTTTCTTT. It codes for CASSLNEGFSTEAFF.

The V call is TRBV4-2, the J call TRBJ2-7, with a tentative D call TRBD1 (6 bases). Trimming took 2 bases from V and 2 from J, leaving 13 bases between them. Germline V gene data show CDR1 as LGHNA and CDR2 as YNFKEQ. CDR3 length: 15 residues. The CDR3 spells CASSQLPGAAYEQYF. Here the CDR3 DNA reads TGTGCCAGCAGCCAATTACCAGGGGCCGCCTACGAGCAGTACTTC.

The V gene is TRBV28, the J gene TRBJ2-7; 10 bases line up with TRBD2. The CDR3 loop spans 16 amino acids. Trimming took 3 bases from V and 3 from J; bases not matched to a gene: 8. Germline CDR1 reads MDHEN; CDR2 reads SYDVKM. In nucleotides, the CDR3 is TGTGCCAGCAGTTTTCTAGCGGGAGTCGATCACTACGAGCAGTACTTC. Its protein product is CASSFLAGVDHYEQYF.

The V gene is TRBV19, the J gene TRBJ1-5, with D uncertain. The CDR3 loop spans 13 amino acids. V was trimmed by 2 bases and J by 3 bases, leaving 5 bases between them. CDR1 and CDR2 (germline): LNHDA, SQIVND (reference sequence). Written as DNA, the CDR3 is TGTGCCAGTAGTATAAACGCCAATCAGCCCCAGCATTTT. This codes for CASSINANQPQHF.

For the CDR3, the DNA is TGTGCCAGTAGTGTGTCCCCTAACTATGGCTACACCTTC. Its protein is CASSVSPNYGYTF. The rearrangement uses TRBV19 and TRBJ1-2; D ambiguous. Germline values: CDR1 LNHDA, CDR2 SQIVND (reference sequence). CDR3 length equals 13 residues. Trimming shortened V by 5 bases and J by 0 bases, and 7 bases separated the two germline ends.

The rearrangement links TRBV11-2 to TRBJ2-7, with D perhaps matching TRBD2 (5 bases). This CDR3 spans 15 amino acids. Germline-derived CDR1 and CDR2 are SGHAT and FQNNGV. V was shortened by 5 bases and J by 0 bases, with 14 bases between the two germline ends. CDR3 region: CASSHTGLLSYEQYF. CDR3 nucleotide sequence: TGTGCCAGCAGCCATACGGGGTTACTCTCCTACGAGCAGTACTTC. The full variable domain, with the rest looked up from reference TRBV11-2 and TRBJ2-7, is EAGVAQSPRYKIIEKRQSVAFWCNPISGHATLYWYQQILGQGPKLLIQFQNNGVVDDSQLPKDRFSAERLKGVDSTLKIQPAKLEDSAVYLCASSHTGLLSYEQYFGPGTRLTVT.

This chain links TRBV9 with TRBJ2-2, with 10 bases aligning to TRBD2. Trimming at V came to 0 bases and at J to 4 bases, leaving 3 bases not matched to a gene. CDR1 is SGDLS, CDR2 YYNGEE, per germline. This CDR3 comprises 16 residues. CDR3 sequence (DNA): TGTGCCAGCAGCGTAGCAGCGGGAGGGCCCACCGGGGAGCTGTTTTTT. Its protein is CASSVAAGGPTGELFF.

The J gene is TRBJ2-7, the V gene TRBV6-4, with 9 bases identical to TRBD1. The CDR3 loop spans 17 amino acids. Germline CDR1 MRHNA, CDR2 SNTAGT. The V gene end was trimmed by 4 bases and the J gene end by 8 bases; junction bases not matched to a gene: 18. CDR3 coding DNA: TGTGCCAGCAGTGGCCGGACAGGGGACGTTGAGCCCTCCCAGCAGTACTTC. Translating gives CASSGRTGDVEPSQQYF.

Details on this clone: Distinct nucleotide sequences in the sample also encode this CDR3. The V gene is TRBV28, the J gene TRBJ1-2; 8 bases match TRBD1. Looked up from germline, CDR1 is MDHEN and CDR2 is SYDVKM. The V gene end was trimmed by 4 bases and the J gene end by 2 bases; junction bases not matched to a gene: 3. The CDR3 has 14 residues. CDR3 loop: CASSSTGVNYGYTF. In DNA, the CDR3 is TGTGCCAGCAGTTCGACAGGGGTAAACTATGGCTACACCTTC.

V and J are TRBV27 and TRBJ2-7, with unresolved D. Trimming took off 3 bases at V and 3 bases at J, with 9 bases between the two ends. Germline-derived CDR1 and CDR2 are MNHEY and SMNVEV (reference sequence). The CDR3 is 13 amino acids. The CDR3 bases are TGTGCCAGCAGTTTTGGGCAGCTCTACGAGCAGTACTTC. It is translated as CASSFGQLYEQYF.